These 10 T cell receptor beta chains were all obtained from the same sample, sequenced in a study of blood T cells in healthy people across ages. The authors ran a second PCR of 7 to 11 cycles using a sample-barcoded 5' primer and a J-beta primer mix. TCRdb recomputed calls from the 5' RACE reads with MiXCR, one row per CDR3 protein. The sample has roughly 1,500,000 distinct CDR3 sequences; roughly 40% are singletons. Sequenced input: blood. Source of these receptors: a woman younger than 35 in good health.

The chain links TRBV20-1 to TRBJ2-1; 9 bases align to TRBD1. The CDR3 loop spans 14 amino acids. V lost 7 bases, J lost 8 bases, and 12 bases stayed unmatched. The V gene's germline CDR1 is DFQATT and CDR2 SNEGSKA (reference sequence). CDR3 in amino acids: CSGIRGQGGDEQFF. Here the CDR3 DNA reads TGCAGTGGAATTAGGGGACAGGGAGGCGATGAGCAGTTCTTC.

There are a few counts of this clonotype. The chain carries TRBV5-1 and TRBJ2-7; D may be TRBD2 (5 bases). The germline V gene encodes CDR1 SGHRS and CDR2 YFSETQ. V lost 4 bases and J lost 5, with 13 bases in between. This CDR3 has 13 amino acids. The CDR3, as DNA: TGCGCCAGCAGCCACACTAGTGTCCACGAGCAGTACTTC. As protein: CASSHTSVHEQYF.

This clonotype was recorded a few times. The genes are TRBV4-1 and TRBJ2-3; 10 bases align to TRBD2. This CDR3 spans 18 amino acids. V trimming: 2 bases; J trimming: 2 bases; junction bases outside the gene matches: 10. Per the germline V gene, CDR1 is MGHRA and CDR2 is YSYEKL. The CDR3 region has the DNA TGCGCCAGCAGCCAACCGGGACTAGCGAGCGGGGACACAGATACGCAGTATTTT. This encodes CASSQPGLASGDTDTQYF.

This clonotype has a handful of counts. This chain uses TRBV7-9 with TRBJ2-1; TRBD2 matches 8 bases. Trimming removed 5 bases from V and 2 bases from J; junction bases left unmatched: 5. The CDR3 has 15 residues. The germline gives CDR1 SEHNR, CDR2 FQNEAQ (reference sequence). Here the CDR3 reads CASSHSGTPYNEQFF. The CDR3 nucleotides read TGTGCCAGCAGCCATAGCGGGACCCCCTACAATGAGCAGTTCTTC.

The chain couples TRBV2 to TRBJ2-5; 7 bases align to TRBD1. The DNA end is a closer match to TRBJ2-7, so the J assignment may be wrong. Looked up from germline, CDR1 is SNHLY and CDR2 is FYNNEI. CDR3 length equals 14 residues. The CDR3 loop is CASSEWAGGGEQYF. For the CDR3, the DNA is TGTGCCAGCAGTGAATGGGCAGGGGGTGGCGAGCAGTACTTC.

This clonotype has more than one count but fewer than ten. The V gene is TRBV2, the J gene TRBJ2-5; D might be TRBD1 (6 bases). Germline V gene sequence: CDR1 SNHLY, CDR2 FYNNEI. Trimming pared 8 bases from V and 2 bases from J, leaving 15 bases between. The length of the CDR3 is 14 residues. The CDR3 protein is CASDRDTTQETQYF. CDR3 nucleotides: TGTGCCAGCGATCGGGACACCACACAAGAGACCCAGTACTTC.

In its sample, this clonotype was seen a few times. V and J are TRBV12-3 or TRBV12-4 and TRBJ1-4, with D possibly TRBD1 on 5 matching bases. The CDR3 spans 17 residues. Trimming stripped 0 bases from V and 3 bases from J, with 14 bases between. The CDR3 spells CASSLARMGTANEKLFF. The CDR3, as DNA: TGTGCCAGCAGTTTAGCGAGGATGGGGACGGCTAATGAAAAACTGTTTTTT.

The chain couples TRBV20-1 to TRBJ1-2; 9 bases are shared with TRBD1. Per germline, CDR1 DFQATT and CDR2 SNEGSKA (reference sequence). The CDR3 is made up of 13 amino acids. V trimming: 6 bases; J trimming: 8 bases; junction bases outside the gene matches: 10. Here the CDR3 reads CSALDRGVRGYTF. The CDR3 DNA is TGCAGTGCCCTGGACAGGGGAGTAAGGGGCTACACCTTC.

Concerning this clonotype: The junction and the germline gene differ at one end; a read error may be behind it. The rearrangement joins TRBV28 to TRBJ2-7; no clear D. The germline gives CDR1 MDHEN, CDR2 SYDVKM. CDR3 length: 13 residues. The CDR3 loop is CASRYPTSYERYF. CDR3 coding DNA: TGTGCCAGCCGCTATCCCACGTCCTACGAGCGGTACTTC.

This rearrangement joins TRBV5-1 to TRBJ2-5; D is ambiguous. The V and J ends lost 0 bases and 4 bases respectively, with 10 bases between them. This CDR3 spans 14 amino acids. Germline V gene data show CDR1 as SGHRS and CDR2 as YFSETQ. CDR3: CASSLAYSGETQYF. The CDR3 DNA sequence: TGCGCCAGCAGCTTGGCGTACTCCGGAGAGACCCAGTACTTC.